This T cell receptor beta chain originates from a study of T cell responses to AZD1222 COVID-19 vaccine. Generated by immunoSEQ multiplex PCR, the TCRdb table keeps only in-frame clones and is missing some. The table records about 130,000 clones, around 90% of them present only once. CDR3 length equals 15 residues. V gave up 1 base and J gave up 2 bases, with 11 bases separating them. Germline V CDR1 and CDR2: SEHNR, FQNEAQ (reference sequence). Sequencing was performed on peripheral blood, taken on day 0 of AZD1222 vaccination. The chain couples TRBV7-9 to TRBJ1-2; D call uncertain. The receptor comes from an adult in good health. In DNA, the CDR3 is TGTGCCAGCAGCTTAGATCTGGGAGGCAACTATGGCTACACCTTC. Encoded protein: CASSLDLGGNYGYTF.